The present T cell receptor beta chain was sequenced within a study of blood T cell repertoires in COVID-19. The overall study: COVID-19 samples collected from the United States, Italy and Spain covered acute and convalescent phases. T cells, B-cell-depleted T cells, or PBMCs provided the cDNA or gDNA that served as material.

The authors' processing: Amplification with reference gene primers provided the estimates of nucleated cell counts. TCRdb's table, derived via immunoSEQ multiplex PCR, lists solely in-frame clones and lacks some. The V and J calls and clone size are taken from that table; D and trimming were inferred from the DNA. The table includes about 360,000 clones, around 83% detected once. V lost 0 bases to trimming and J lost 2 bases; unmatched junction nucleotides: 9. CDR1 and CDR2 from the germline V gene are SGDLS and YYNGEE. The CDR3 consists of 18 residues. What was sequenced was peripheral blood. The chain is built from TRBV9 and TRBJ2-3; 10 nucleotides align to TRBD2. The TCR was taken from a man aged 30-40 years with active or convalescent COVID-19. The CDR3 is CASSVAGTAGGLTDTQYF. The CDR3, as DNA: TGTGCCAGCAGCGTAGCTGGGACAGCGGGGGGGCTCACAGATACGCAGTATTTT.